This T cell receptor (beta chain) originates from a study of cytomegalovirus exposure and HLA in healthy donors. In the PCR, 60 Vbeta and 13 Jbeta primers were used. TCRdb keeps only in-frame clones here, not all; method: immunoSEQ multiplex PCR. The data contain some 100,000 clones, 75% to 85% of them singletons. CDR3 size: 13 residues. The germline gives CDR1 MNHNS, CDR2 SASEGT. This clone was counted only a few times. Compared with germline, one end of the junction differs, possibly owing to a read error. This TCR was recovered from a woman younger than 30 in good health and CMV-seronegative. V usage is TRBV6-1 and J usage is TRBJ1-4; 8 nucleotides line up with TRBD1. The sequencing sample was made of PBMCs. The CDR3 is CASSEAPQGQETF. CDR3 nucleotide sequence: TGTGCCAGCAGTGAAGCTCCCCAGGGACAGGAGACTTTT.